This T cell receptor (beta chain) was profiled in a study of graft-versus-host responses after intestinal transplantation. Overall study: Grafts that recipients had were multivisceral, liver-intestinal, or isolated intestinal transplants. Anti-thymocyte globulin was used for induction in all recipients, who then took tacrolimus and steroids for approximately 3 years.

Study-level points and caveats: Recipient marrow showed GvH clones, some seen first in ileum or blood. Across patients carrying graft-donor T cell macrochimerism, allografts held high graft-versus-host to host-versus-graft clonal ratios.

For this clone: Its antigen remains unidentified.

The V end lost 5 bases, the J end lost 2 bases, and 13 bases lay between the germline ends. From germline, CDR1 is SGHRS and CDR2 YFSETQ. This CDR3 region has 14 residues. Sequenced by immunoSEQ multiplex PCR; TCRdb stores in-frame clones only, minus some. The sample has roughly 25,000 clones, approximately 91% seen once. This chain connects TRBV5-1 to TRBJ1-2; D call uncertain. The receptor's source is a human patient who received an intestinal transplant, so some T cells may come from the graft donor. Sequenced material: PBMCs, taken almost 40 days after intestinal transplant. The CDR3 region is CASSPTGQNYGYTF. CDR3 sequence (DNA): TGCGCCAGCAGTCCGACCGGCCAGAACTATGGCTACACCTTC.